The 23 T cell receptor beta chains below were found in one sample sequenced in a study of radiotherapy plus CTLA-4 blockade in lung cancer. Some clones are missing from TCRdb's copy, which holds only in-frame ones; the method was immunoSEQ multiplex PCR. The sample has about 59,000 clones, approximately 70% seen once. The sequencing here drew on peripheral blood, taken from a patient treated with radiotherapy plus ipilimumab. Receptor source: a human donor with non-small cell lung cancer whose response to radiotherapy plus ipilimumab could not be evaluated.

For the CDR3, the DNA is TGTGCCACCCTCTTAGGGGGGGCGCGGGAGACCCAGTACTTC. Encoded protein: CATLLGGARETQYF. The chain links TRBV6-6 to TRBJ2-5; a weak D match, TRBD2 (7 bases). The germline CDR1 and CDR2 sequences are MNHNY and SVGAGI (reference sequence). V lost 10 bases, J lost 5 bases, and 20 bases lay in between. The CDR3 loop spans 14 amino acids.

The CDR3 sequence is CASSTRTNAPEAFF. CDR3 DNA sequence: TGTGCCAGCAGTACCCGGACAAACGCCCCTGAAGCTTTCTTT. The chain recombines TRBV6-5 with TRBJ1-1; the D gene is possibly TRBD1 (5 bases). This CDR3 region has 14 residues. CDR1 and CDR2 (germline): MNHEY, SVGAGI. The ends were cut back, 5 bases at V and 6 bases at J, with 16 bases in the middle.

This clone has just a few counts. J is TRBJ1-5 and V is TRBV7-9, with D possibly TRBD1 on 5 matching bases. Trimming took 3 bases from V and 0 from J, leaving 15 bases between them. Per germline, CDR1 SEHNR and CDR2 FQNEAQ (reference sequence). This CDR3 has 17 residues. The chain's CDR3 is CASSLARDSYSNQPQHF. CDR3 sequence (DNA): TGTGCCAGCAGCTTGGCCCGGGACTCTTATAGCAATCAGCCCCAGCATTTT.

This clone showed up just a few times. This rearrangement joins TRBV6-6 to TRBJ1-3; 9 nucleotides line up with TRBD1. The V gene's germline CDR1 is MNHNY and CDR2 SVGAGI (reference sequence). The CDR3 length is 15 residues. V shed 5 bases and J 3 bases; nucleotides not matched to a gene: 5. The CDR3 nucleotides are TGTGCCAGCAGTACGACAGGGGGTAGTGGAAACACCATATATTTT. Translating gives CASSTTGGSGNTIYF.

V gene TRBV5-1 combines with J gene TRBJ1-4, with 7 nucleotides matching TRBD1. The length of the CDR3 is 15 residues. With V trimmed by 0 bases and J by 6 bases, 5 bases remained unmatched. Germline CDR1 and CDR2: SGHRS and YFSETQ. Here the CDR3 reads CASSLGAGGYEKLFF. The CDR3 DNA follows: TGCGCCAGCAGCTTGGGTGCAGGGGGGTATGAAAAACTGTTTTTT.

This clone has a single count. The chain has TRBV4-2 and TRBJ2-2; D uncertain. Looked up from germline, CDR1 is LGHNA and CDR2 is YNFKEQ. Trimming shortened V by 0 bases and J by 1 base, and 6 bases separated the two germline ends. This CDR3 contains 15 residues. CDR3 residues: CASSQEAGNTGELFF. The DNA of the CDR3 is TGTGCCAGCAGCCAAGAGGCAGGGAACACCGGGGAGCTGTTTTTT.

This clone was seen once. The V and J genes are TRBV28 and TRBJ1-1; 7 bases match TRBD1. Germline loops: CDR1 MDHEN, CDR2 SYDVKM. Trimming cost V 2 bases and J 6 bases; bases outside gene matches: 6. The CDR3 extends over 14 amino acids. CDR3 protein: CASSLLGTASEAFF. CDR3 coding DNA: TGTGCCAGCAGTTTACTTGGGACAGCCTCTGAAGCTTTCTTT.

The CDR3 coding sequence is TGTGCCAGCAGCGTAGGGGGGGGCGAGCAGTACTTC. Translated, it gives CASSVGGGEQYF. The rearrangement uses TRBV9 and TRBJ2-7; 7 nucleotides align to TRBD2. Germline CDR1 SGDLS, CDR2 YYNGEE. V gave up 0 bases and J gave up 6 bases; unmatched junction bases: 0. The CDR3 loop spans 12 amino acids.

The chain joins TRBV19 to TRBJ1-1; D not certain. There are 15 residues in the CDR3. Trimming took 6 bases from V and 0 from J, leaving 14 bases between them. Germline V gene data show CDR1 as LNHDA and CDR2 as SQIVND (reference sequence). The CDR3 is CASSEGPLMNTEAFF. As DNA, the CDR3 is TGTGCCAGTAGCGAGGGCCCTCTTATGAACACTGAAGCTTTCTTT.

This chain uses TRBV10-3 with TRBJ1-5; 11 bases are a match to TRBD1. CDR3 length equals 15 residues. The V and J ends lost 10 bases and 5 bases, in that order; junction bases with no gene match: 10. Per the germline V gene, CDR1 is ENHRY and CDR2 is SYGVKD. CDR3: CATLGTGGTDQPQHF. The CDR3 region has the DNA TGTGCCACCTTAGGGACAGGGGGGACTGATCAGCCCCAGCATTTT.

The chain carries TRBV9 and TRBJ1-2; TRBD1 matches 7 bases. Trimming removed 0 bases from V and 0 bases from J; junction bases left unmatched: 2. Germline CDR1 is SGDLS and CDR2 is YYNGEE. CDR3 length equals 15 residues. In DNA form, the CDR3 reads TGTGCCAGCAGCGTAGAGGGACAGCCTAACTATGGCTACACCTTC. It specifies CASSVEGQPNYGYTF.

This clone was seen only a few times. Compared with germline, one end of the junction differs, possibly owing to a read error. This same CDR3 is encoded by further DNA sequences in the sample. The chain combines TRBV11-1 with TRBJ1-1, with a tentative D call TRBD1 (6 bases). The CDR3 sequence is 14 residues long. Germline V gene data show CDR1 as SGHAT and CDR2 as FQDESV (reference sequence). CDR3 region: CASSLDRTNTEAFF. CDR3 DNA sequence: TGTGCCAGCAGTTTAGACAGGACGAACACTGAAGCTTTCTTT.

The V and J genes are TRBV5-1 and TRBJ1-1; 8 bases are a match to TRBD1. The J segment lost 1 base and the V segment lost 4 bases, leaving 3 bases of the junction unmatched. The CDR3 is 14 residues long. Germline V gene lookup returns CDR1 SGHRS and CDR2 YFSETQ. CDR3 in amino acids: CASSRDRGNTEAFF. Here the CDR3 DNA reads TGCGCCAGCAGCCGAGACAGGGGGAACACTGAAGCTTTCTTT. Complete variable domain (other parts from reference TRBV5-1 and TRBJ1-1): KAGVTQTPRYLIKTRGQQVTLSCSPISGHRSVSWYQQTPGQGLQFLFEYFSETQRNKGNFPGRFSGRQFSNSRSEMNVSTLELGDSALYLCASSRDRGNTEAFFGQGTRLTVV.

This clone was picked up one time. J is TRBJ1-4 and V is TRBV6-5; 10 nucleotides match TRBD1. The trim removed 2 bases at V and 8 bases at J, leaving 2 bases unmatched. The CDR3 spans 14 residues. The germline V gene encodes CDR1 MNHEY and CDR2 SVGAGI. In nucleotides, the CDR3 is TGTGCCAGCAGTTACGACAGGGGGCGAGAAAAACTGTTTTTT. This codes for CASSYDRGREKLFF.

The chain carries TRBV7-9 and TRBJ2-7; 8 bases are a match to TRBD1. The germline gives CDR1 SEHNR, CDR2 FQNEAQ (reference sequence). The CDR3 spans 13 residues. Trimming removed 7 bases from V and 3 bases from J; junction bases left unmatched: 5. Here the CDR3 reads CASTKGTGYEQYF. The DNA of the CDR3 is TGTGCCAGCACCAAGGGGACAGGCTACGAGCAGTACTTC.

CDR3 DNA sequence: TGTGCCAGCATAGGACTAGCGGGGGGGCCGAGCACCGGGGAGCTGTTTTTT. This encodes CASIGLAGGPSTGELFF. The chain links TRBV2 to TRBJ2-2; 15 positions agree with TRBD2. J gave up 4 bases and V 7 bases, and 7 bases lay outside the gene matches. Germline values: CDR1 SNHLY, CDR2 FYNNEI. The CDR3 is 17 residues long.

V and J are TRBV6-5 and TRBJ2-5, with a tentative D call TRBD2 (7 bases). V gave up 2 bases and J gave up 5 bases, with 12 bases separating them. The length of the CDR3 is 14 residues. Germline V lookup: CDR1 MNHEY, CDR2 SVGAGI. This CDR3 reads CASSYGLGGETQYF. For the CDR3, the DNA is TGTGCCAGCAGTTACGGACTAGGGGGGGAGACCCAGTACTTC.

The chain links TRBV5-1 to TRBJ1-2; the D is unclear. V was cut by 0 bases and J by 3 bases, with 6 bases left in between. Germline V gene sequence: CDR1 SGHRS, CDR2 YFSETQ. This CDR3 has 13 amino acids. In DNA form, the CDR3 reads TGCGCCAGCAGCTTGGTCCGGGACTATGGCTACACCTTC. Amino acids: CASSLVRDYGYTF. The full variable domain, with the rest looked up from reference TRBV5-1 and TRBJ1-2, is KAGVTQTPRYLIKTRGQQVTLSCSPISGHRSVSWYQQTPGQGLQFLFEYFSETQRNKGNFPGRFSGRQFSNSRSEMNVSTLELGDSALYLCASSLVRDYGYTFGSGTRLTVV.

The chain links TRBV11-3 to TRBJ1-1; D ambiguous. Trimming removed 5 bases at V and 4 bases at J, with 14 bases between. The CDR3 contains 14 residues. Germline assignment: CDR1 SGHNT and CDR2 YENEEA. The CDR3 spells CASSIRELGTEAFF. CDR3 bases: TGTGCCAGCAGCATCCGGGAATTGGGCACTGAAGCTTTCTTT.

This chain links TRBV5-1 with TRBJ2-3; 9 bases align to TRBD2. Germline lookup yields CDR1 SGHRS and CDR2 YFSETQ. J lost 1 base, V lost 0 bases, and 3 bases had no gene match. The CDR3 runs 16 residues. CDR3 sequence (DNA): TGCGCCAGCAGCTTGGTACGACTAGCGGGCACAGATACGCAGTATTTT. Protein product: CASSLVRLAGTDTQYF.

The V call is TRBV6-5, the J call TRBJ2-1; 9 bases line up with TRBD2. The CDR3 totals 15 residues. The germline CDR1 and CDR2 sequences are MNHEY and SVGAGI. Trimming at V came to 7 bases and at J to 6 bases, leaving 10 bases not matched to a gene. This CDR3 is CASTPPGLASNEQFF. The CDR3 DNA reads TGTGCCAGCACCCCGCCCGGACTAGCGAGCAATGAGCAGTTCTTC.

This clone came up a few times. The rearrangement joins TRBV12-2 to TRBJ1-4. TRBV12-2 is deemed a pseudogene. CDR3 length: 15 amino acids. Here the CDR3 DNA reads TGTGCAAGTCGCTTAAAGGCGGTGGGGAGTGAAAAACTGTTTTTT. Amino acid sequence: CASRLKAVGSEKLFF.

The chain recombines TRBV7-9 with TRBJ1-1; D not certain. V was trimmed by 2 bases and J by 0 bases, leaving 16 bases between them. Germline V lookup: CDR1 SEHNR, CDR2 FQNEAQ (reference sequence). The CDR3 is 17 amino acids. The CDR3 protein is CASSLSPSDLLNTEAFF. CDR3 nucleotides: TGTGCCAGCAGCTTAAGTCCCAGCGACTTGCTGAACACTGAAGCTTTCTTT. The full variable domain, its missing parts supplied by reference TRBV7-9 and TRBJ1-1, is DTGVSQNPRHKITKRGQNVTFRCDPISEHNRLYWYRQTLGQGPEFLTYFQNEAQLEKSRLLSDRFSAERPKGSFSTLEIQRTEQGDSAMYLCASSLSPSDLLNTEAFFGQGTRLTVV.